The subject of this entry is one TCR beta chain. Its antigen remains unidentified. With 60 Vbeta and 13 Jbeta primers, the PCR was carried out. Source study methods: Later, an analysis found 75 million to 100 million unique TCR beta chains, and 10 million to 11 million of these were shared. Sequencing was performed with immunoSEQ multiplex PCR; in TCRdb, only in-frame clones are kept and a portion is missing. D and trimming were read from the DNA, whereas the V and J calls and clone size are those reported in that table. The sample table includes about 200,000 clones. These data originate in a study of cytomegalovirus exposure and HLA in healthy donors. Study outcomes and limitations: Among TCR sequences, most were rare, though some public TCRs appeared in many donors. V- and J-gene trimming of TCR beta was linked (in a later analysis) to a missense DCLRE1C variant.

Germline CDR1 MDHEN, CDR2 SYDVKM. This CDR3 region has 15 residues. J was trimmed by 5 bases and V by 4 bases; bases with no gene match: 6. This clonotype was sampled from a girl aged 2 to 9 in good health and CMV-seropositive. Source material: PBMCs. The chain joins TRBV28 to TRBJ1-1, with 11 bases lining up with TRBD1. The CDR3 nucleotides are TGTGCCAGCAGTTACCGGGACAGGGGGTGGACTGAAGCTTTCTTT. Translation: CASSYRDRGWTEAFF.